Following are 17 T cell receptor beta chains from one sample sequenced in a study of siplizumab effects on memory and regulatory T cells. Measured with immunoSEQ multiplex PCR; TCRdb has only the in-frame clones, and not every one. This sample has 80,000 to 130,000 clones; approximately 92% occur once, and the top ten carry 2.5% to 3%. The sample was CD4+ T cells sorted from blood. These receptors were collected from a human donor in good health. Some clones in this sample may be carry-over from other donors' samples.

The chain recombines TRBV11-2 with TRBJ2-7; D gene ambiguous. CDR3 length: 15 residues. Per the germline V gene, CDR1 is SGHAT and CDR2 is FQNNGV. The V end lost 2 bases, the J end lost 1 base, and 12 bases lay between the germline ends. The CDR3 loop reads CASSLSPGRSYEQYF. The CDR3 region has the DNA TGTGCCAGCAGCTTATCGCCCGGTCGATCCTACGAGCAGTACTTC.

The genes are TRBV30 and TRBJ1-2, with D perhaps TRBD1 (6 bases). Germline V gene sequence: CDR1 GTSNPN, CDR2 SVGIG (reference sequence). Between the trimmed V and J ends, which lost 3 bases and 2 bases, there was a span of 10 bases. The CDR3 extends over 13 amino acids. CDR3 nucleotide sequence: TGTGCCTGGAGCGCGGGGGCGAACTATGGCTACACCTTC. It specifies CAWSAGANYGYTF.

The chain is built from TRBV7-8 and TRBJ2-1; D tentatively fits TRBD1 or TRBD2 (5 bases each). This CDR3 is built from 15 residues. With 0 bases removed from V and 8 bases from J, the gap between germline ends came to 14 bases. Germline V gives CDR1 SGHVS, CDR2 FQNEAQ. The CDR3 nucleotides are TGTGCCAGCAGCTTAGCTCGGGGCCCCCACCATGAGCAGTTCTTC. This codes for CASSLARGPHHEQFF.

CDR3 loop: CASSLWGLAGGPTYEQYF. The CDR3 region has the DNA TGTGCCAGCAGTCTGTGGGGGCTAGCGGGAGGGCCAACATACGAGCAGTACTTC. V usage is TRBV5-6 and J usage is TRBJ2-7; 12 bases line up with TRBD2. With V trimmed by 5 bases and J by 4 bases, 16 bases remained unmatched. The CDR3 sequence is 18 residues long. The germline V gene encodes CDR1 SGHDT and CDR2 YYEEEE.

The DNA for the CDR3 is TGTGCCAGCAGCTTACTCTCGCAGGGGAACGGCTACACCTTC. Translation gives CASSLLSQGNGYTF. The J gene is TRBJ1-2, the V gene TRBV7-9; a possible D gene is TRBD1 (6 bases). V was cut by 2 bases and J by 8 bases, with 15 bases left in between. Germline V gives CDR1 SEHNR, CDR2 FQNEAQ (reference sequence). CDR3 length: 14 amino acids.

J is TRBJ1-2 and V is TRBV6-1; D is unresolved. In germline, CDR1 is MNHNS, CDR2 SASEGT. The CDR3 totals 11 residues. Trimming stripped 5 bases from V and 7 bases from J, with 8 bases between. Here the CDR3 DNA reads TGTGCCAGCAGTTCCGTTCGTGGCTACACCTTC. It yields the protein CASSSVRGYTF.

The chain combines TRBV2 with TRBJ2-3; the D gene is possibly TRBD1 (5 bases). This CDR3 is 18 amino acids long. The germline V gene encodes CDR1 SNHLY and CDR2 FYNNEI. V was pared by 5 bases and J by 5 bases, with 26 bases between. The CDR3 bases are TGTGCCAGCAGTAAAAACGGGCCCAGGGTGATAGTCGGAGATACGCAGTATTTT. Translating it yields CASSKNGPRVIVGDTQYF.

CDR3 DNA: TGTGCCAGCAGCCACCTCCGGGACAGGTATCTCCATGAGCAGTTCTTC. This gives the protein CASSHLRDRYLHEQFF. The chain carries TRBV14 and TRBJ2-1, with 8 bases that match TRBD1. The CDR3 length is 16 residues. Germline CDR1 SGHDN, CDR2 FVKESK. Unmatched junction bases numbered 12, after V lost 3 bases and J lost 8 bases.

The chain couples TRBV5-5 to TRBJ1-1; D not certain. The germline V gene has CDR1 SGHKS and CDR2 YYEKEE (reference sequence). The CDR3 is 12 amino acids. The germline V and J ends were trimmed by 1 base and 7 bases, with 8 bases remaining between them. The CDR3 bases are TGTGCCAGCAGCTTGTACGGAGGTGAAGCTTTCTTT. Its translation is CASSLYGGEAFF.

The chain recombines TRBV9 with TRBJ2-2; D possibly corresponds to TRBD2 (6 bases). Germline loops: CDR1 SGDLS, CDR2 YYNGEE. V shed 0 bases and J shed 1 base, with 10 bases lying between them. The CDR3 totals 16 residues. CDR3 sequence (DNA): TGTGCCAGCAGCGTAGTTGGAGCGGGGAACACCGGGGAGCTGTTTTTT. Translation: CASSVVGAGNTGELFF. The whole variable domain, filled in from reference TRBV9 and TRBJ2-2, reads DSGVTQTPKHLITATGQRVTLRCSPRSGDLSVYWYQQSLDQGLQFLIQYYNGEERAKGNILERFSAQQFPDLHSELNLSSLELGDSALYFCASSVVGAGNTGELFFGEGSRLTVL.

This chain joins TRBV7-3 and TRBJ1-2; TRBD1 matches at 8 bases. J was trimmed by 5 bases and V by 5 bases; bases with no gene match: 7. Germline CDR1 reads SGHTA; CDR2 reads FQGTGA. The CDR3 runs 14 residues. DNA of the CDR3: TGTGCCAGCAGCAAAGGACAGGGACGGTATGGCTACACCTTC. This codes for CASSKGQGRYGYTF.

This chain connects TRBV10-3 to TRBJ2-5; 8 bases align to TRBD2. The CDR3 is 13 amino acids. V lost 8 bases to trimming and J lost 1 base; unmatched junction nucleotides: 3. Germline CDR1 reads ENHRY; CDR2 reads SYGVKD. CDR3 loop: CAIRGGAQETQYF. The CDR3, as DNA: TGTGCCATCCGGGGGGGTGCCCAAGAGACCCAGTACTTC.

This sequence joins TRBV7-2 and TRBJ1-4; a possible D gene is TRBD1 (6 bases). CDR3 length equals 15 residues. The V end lost 4 bases, the J end lost 5 bases, and 14 bases lay between the germline ends. Germline CDR1 reads SGHTA; CDR2 reads FQGNSA. The CDR3 coding sequence is TGTGCCAGCAGCTACCCAGGGGTTCGGAATGAAAAACTGTTTTTT. This codes for CASSYPGVRNEKLFF.

The V and J genes are TRBV7-3 and TRBJ2-3; TRBD2 might be the D (6 bases). V lost 5 bases and J 6 bases, leaving 6 bases between the germline ends. The length of the CDR3 is 11 residues. Germline loops: CDR1 SGHTA, CDR2 FQGTGA. The CDR3 coding sequence is TGTGCCAGCAGCCGGGGGGATACGCAGTATTTT. This encodes CASSRGDTQYF.

This chain links TRBV19 with TRBJ2-3, with D hard to call. Germline CDR1 reads LNHDA; CDR2 reads SQIVND (reference sequence). CDR3 length: 16 residues. Trimming left V 7 bases short and J 7 bases short, with 24 bases between. For the CDR3, the DNA is TGTGCCAGTAATTCCTGGACCCAGAAGAATGGGAATACGCAGTATTTT. Translating it yields CASNSWTQKNGNTQYF.

The chain recombines TRBV25-1 with TRBJ1-2, with D unresolved. Trimming took 1 base from V and 7 from J, leaving 16 bases between them. This CDR3 region has 15 residues. Germline V CDR1 and CDR2: MGHDK, SYGVNS. CDR3 sequence: CASSESDTLGGGYTF. CDR3 DNA sequence: TGTGCCAGCAGTGAATCAGACACGCTTGGTGGTGGCTACACCTTC.

The genes are TRBV9 and TRBJ1-2; unclear D gene. The germline V gene encodes CDR1 SGDLS and CDR2 YYNGEE. There are 15 residues in the CDR3. V dropped 3 bases and J dropped 6 bases, with 18 bases sitting between them. The CDR3 DNA follows: TGTGCCAGCAGCGAGACGCCCCAGGCGTACAATGGCTACACCTTC. Its translation is CASSETPQAYNGYTF.